This T cell receptor (beta chain) was found in a study of shared clonotypes between healthy human individuals. About the study: Each donor had three CD4 naive, three CD4 memory, two CD8 naive and one CD8 memory plate.

Points from the study as a whole: The sampled material consisted only of blood, and tissue repertoires are likely to differ.

On this clone: Antigen: not known.

All participating donors were Caucasian adults from Nashville, Tennessee. The CDR3 has 16 residues. CDR1 and CDR2 (germline): SEHNR, FQNEAQ (reference sequence). Trimming at V came to 0 bases and at J to 9 bases, leaving 4 bases not matched to a gene. Each PCR replicate from the sorted subsets contained 150 to 200 ng DNA, which is about 30,000 T cell genomes. This table comes from immunoSEQ multiplex PCR, and its TCRdb copy is limited to in-frame clones, with some not included. The repertoire holds about 1.1 million clones, with approximately 80% as singletons. The clonotype comes from a man younger than 35 in good health. Some clones in this sample may be carry-over from other donors' samples. Sequenced input: memory CD4+ T cells from PBMCs. Sample subset: CD45RA-negative fraction. This chain joins TRBV7-9 and TRBJ1-6, with 11 positions matching TRBD1. For the CDR3, the DNA is TGTGCCAGCAGCTTAGCGGGGACAGGGGGAAGTTCACCCCTCCACTTT. Protein: CASSLAGTGGSSPLHF. Drawing the rest from reference TRBV7-9 and TRBJ1-6, the complete variable domain is DTGVSQNPRHKITKRGQNVTFRCDPISEHNRLYWYRQTLGQGPEFLTYFQNEAQLEKSRLLSDRFSAERPKGSFSTLEIQRTEQGDSAMYLCASSLAGTGGSSPLHFGNGTRLTVT.